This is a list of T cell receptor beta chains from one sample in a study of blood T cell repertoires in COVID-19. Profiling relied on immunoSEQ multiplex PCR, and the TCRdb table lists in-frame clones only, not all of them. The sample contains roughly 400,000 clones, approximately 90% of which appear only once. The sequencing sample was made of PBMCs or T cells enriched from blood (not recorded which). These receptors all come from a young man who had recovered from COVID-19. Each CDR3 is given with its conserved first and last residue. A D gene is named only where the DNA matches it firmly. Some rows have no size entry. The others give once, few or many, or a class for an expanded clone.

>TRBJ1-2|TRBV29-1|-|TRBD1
CSVEVGTGFGYTF
TGCAGCGTTGAAGTAGGGACAGGGTTTGGCTACACCTTC
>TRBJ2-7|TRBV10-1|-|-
CASSETGTYEQYF
TGCGCCAGCAGTGAGACAGGGACCTACGAGCAGTACTTC
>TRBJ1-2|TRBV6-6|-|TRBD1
CASDRGTNYGYTF
TGTGCCAGCGACAGGGGGACGAACTATGGCTACACCTTC
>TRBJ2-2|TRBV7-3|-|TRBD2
CASSSRTSGYTGELFF
TGTGCCAGCAGCTCCAGGACTAGCGGATACACCGGGGAGCTGTTTTTT
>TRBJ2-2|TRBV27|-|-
CASKGVHGTGELFF
TGTGCCAGCAAGGGGGTTCATGGGACCGGGGAGCTGTTTTTT
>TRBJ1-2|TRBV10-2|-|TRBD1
CASSATQGVRSYGYTF
TGCGCCAGCAGCGCTACCCAGGGGGTAAGGAGCTATGGCTACACCTTC
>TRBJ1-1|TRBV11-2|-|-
CASSARPEGAEAFF
TGTGCCAGCAGCGCTAGACCTGAAGGGGCTGAAGCTTTCTTT
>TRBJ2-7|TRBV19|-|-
CASSRGHSQSSYEQYF
TGTGCCAGTAGTAGAGGACACAGCCAGAGCTCCTACGAGCAGTACTTC
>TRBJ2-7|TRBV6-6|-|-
CASTRELHYEQYF
TGTGCCAGCACACGGGAGTTGCACTACGAGCAGTACTTC
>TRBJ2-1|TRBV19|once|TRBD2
CASSNIRGLAGRTKQFF
TGTGCCAGTAGTAACATTAGGGGACTAGCGGGCCGAACAAAGCAGTTCTTC
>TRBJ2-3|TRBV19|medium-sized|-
CASSIPGATDTQYF
TGTGCCAGTAGTATACCGGGAGCAACAGATACGCAGTATTTT
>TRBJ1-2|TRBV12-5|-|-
CASGFYSDGPAGYGYTF
TGTGCTAGTGGTTTTTATTCGGACGGACCAGCGGGCTATGGCTACACCTTC
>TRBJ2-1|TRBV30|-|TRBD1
CAYLRPGRGNDEQFF
TGTGCCTACCTAAGACCGGGCAGGGGGAATGATGAGCAGTTCTTC
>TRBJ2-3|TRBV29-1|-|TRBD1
CSVYKNGQVTDTQYF
TGCAGCGTTTATAAGAACGGACAGGTCACAGATACGCAGTATTTT
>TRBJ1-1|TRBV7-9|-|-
CASSSRPQTGTEAFF
TGTGCCAGCAGCTCCCGACCGCAAACGGGCACTGAAGCTTTCTTT
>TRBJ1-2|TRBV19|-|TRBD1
CASSIVSGDSNGYTF
TGTGCCAGTAGTATAGTCTCCGGGGACAGCAATGGCTACACCTTC
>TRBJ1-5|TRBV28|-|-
CASTRAREANQPQHF
TGTGCCAGCACCCGAGCTAGGGAGGCGAATCAGCCCCAGCATTTT
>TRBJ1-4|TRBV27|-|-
CASSYNPGATNEKLFF
TGTGCCAGCAGTTATAACCCGGGTGCAACTAATGAAAAACTGTTTTTT
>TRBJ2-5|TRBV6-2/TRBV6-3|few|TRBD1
CASSDTGGHGETQYF
TGTGCCAGCAGTGACACAGGGGGACACGGGGAGACCCAGTACTTC
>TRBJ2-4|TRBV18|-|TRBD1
CASSPGQGMNIQYF
TGTGCCAGCTCACCGGGACAGGGGATGAACATTCAGTACTTC
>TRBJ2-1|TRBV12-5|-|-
CASALRAYNEQFF
TGTGCTAGTGCCCTCCGGGCCTACAATGAGCAGTTCTTC
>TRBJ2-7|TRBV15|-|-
CATSRAGETYYEQYF
TGTGCCACCAGCAGAGCAGGCGAAACCTACTACGAGCAGTACTTC